These 9 T cell receptor beta chains originate from one sample sequenced in a study of CD8 T cells in ankylosing spondylitis. General observations from the study: Ankylosing spondylitis blood appeared to be characterized by a TCR beta motif of several highly homologous variants.

A single record per CDR3 protein comes from TCRdb applying MiXCR to the 5' RACE reads. The table includes approximately 520,000 distinct CDR3 sequences, roughly 5.2% detected once. These TCRs' antigens remain unknown. The sequencing sample was made of blood, either unsorted or a sorted T cell fraction (not recorded which). The receptor set was obtained from a male donor with ankylosing spondylitis.

This clonotype was recorded at least ten times. The chain employs TRBV5-1 and TRBJ2-1; D is possibly TRBD1 (5 bases). V dropped 1 base and J dropped 6 bases, with 14 bases sitting between them. The germline CDR1 and CDR2 sequences are SGHRS and YFSETQ. The CDR3 is made up of 15 amino acids. The CDR3 nucleotides read TGCGCCAGCAGCTTGTGGGCAGGAAGGGGCAATGAGCAGTTCTTC. Amino acid sequence: CASSLWAGRGNEQFF.

This clonotype was seen ten or more times. V is TRBV11-2 and J is TRBJ2-7; 7 bases map to TRBD2. Trimming removed 0 bases from V and 3 bases from J; junction bases left unmatched: 5. This CDR3 spans 15 amino acids. Germline V gene sequence: CDR1 SGHAT, CDR2 FQNNGV. Here the CDR3 reads CASSLDLAASYEQYF. In DNA form, the CDR3 reads TGTGCCAGCAGCTTAGATCTAGCGGCTAGCTACGAGCAGTACTTC.

Many counts were recorded for this clonotype. The CDR3 DNA reads TGCAGTGCTAGTAGACAGGGGGTACAAAACACTGAAGCTTTCTTT. Translating gives CSASRQGVQNTEAFF. The V call is TRBV20-1, the J call TRBJ1-1; TRBD1 matches 9 bases. Germline CDR1 is DFQATT and CDR2 is SNEGSKA (reference sequence). This CDR3 contains 15 residues. V was pared by 3 bases and J by 2 bases, with 7 bases of the junction left unmatched.

DNA of the CDR3: TGTGCCAGCAGTACCTGGACAGAGAATCAGCCCCAGCATTTT. Its translation is CASSTWTENQPQHF. This chain uses TRBV2 with TRBJ1-5; weak D call: TRBD1 (6 bases). Trimming left V 5 bases short and J 4 bases short, with 12 bases between. This CDR3 has 14 residues. Germline V gives CDR1 SNHLY, CDR2 FYNNEI.

The chain has TRBV7-9 and TRBJ2-1; D ambiguous. V lost 6 bases and J lost 13, with 7 bases in between. Germline V lookup: CDR1 SEHNR, CDR2 FQNEAQ (reference sequence). This CDR3 has 9 amino acids. The CDR3 loop reads CASRPTQFF. The CDR3, as DNA: TGTGCCAGCAGGCCAACCCAGTTCTTC.

This clonotype was found many times. The chain links TRBV6-1 to TRBJ2-5; D remains unclear. Germline V gives CDR1 MNHNS, CDR2 SASEGT. This CDR3 has 13 residues. The V gene lost 7 bases and the J gene lost 2 bases, with 11 bases spanning the gap. The CDR3 bases are TGTGCCAGCACACTTCGCCGGCAAGAGACCCAGTACTTC. Translated: CASTLRRQETQYF.

The sample holds many counts of this clonotype. The rearrangement uses TRBV29-1 and TRBJ2-7; no definite D call. The CDR3 has 14 residues. Trimming left V 4 bases short and J 9 bases short, with 22 bases between. Germline V gene data show CDR1 as SQVTM and CDR2 as ANQGSEA. CDR3 bases: TGCAGCGTTGCCCCTAGTATGCTACGAGAGTGGCAGTACTTC. Translation: CSVAPSMLREWQYF.

This clonotype was recorded at least ten times. The gene calls are TRBV20-1 and TRBJ1-2; D is undetermined. CDR1 is DFQATT, CDR2 SNEGSKA, per germline (reference sequence). Trimming removed 5 bases from V and 5 bases from J, with 18 bases in between. The CDR3 runs to 14 residues. The CDR3 spells CSADAPGRRYGYTF. In DNA form, the CDR3 reads TGCAGTGCTGATGCTCCCGGACGGCGATATGGCTACACCTTC.

This rearrangement joins TRBV2 to TRBJ2-3, with a weak D call TRBD1 (6 bases). Per the germline V gene, CDR1 is SNHLY and CDR2 is FYNNEI. This CDR3 has 15 residues. The V end was cut by 6 bases, the J end by 1 base, with 14 bases between. CDR3 residues: CASSEGHGGTDTQYF. CDR3 DNA sequence: TGTGCCAGCAGCGAGGGACATGGGGGCACAGATACGCAGTATTTT.